This TCR beta chain was identified in a study of T cell changes during pregnancy in multiple sclerosis. CDR1 is GTSNPN and CDR2 is SVGIG in the germline V gene (reference sequence). This CDR3 has 15 residues. The J segment lost 2 bases and the V segment lost 5 bases, leaving 12 bases of the junction unmatched. Clones were sequenced by immunoSEQ multiplex PCR, and TCRdb holds only the in-frame ones, with some missing. The data contain under 35,000 clones, more than 70% of them singletons. The chain recombines TRBV30 with TRBJ2-7; 7 nucleotides match TRBD1. Sequenced material: CD8+ T cells from peripheral blood mononuclear cells, taken after pregnancy. This TCR was sampled from a female donor with multiple sclerosis, enrolled in a pregnancy study. The CDR3 bases are TGTGCCTGGGGCCCGACGGACAGGTATCCCTACGAGCAGTACTTC. Residues: CAWGPTDRYPYEQYF.